The T cell receptor (beta chain) under discussion was sequenced for a study of cytomegalovirus exposure and HLA in healthy donors. Use of 60 Vbeta and 13 Jbeta primers characterized the PCR. Sequencing used immunoSEQ multiplex PCR; TCRdb keeps in-frame clones, though not all of them. The table has more than 130,000 clones, around 80% seen once; the top ten hold approximately 5.1%. V was trimmed by 0 bases and J by 7 bases, leaving 19 bases between them. Germline V gene lookup returns CDR1 ENHRY and CDR2 SYGVKD. The CDR3 sequence is 16 residues long. General observations from the study: The study put some 150 TCR beta chains on its list as cytomegalovirus-associated.

This clone was recorded a few times. The antigen remains unidentified. Nominally healthy donors provided the samples, though records likely missed some immune exposures. The sequence was obtained from a male donor in good health and CMV-seronegative. V and J are TRBV10-3 and TRBJ2-7; possibly TRBD1 for D (8 bases). Sequences were obtained from PBMCs. CDR3: CAISESKGGTGWEQYF. In DNA, the CDR3 is TGTGCCATCAGTGAGTCGAAGGGGGGGACAGGTTGGGAGCAGTACTTC.